This T cell receptor (beta chain) was profiled in a study of CD8 T cells in Susac syndrome. Germline V gene data show CDR1 as LGHDT and CDR2 as YNNKEL (reference sequence). V shed 0 bases, J shed 2 bases, and the junction held 8 bases outside the gene matches. CDR3 length: 18 amino acids. Reverse transcription of about 0.45 to 1 ug RNA used random hexamers. Using its own MiXCR run on the immunoSEQ multiplex PCR reads, TCRdb lists one record per CDR3 protein. The data contain more than 70,000 distinct CDR3 sequences, 90% to 95% of them singletons. Sequencing of TCR beta was performed on blood CD8+ T cells and on blood CD4+ T cells. Controls were age- and sex-matched healthy donors. TEMRA cells were enriched by FACS, and CD4+ and CD8+ T cells were negatively isolated.

V usage is TRBV3-1 and J usage is TRBJ2-5, with TRBD1 matching over 11 bases. This receptor was taken from a human donor in good health. Source material: CD8+ T cells from PBMCs. The CDR3 here is CASSQDGIRDRGQETQYF. In DNA form, the CDR3 reads TGTGCCAGCAGCCAAGATGGGATCCGGGACAGGGGGCAAGAGACCCAGTACTTC.